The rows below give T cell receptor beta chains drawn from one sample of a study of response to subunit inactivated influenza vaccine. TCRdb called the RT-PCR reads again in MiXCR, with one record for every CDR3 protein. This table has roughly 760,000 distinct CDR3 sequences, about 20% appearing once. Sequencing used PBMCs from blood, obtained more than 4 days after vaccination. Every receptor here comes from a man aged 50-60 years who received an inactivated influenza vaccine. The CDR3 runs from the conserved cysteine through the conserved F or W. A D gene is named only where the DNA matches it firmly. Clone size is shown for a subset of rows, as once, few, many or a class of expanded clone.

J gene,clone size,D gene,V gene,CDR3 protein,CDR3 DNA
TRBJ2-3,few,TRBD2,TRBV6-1,CASSPRISGSTDTQYF,TGTGCCAGCAGTCCCCGGATTAGCGGGAGTACAGATACGCAGTATTTT
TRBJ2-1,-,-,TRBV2,CATEALGEQFF,TGTGCCACCGAGGCCCTGGGTGAGCAGTTCTTC
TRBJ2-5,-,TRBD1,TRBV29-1,CSAAGTGQETQYF,TGCAGCGCCGCCGGGACAGGGCAAGAGACCCAGTACTTC
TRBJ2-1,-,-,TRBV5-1,CASSLEPGALYGEQFF,TGCGCCAGCAGCTTGGAGCCCGGGGCCCTATACGGTGAGCAGTTCTTC
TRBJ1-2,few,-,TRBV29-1,CSGWQGRSGYTF,TGCAGCGGATGGCAGGGAAGGAGTGGCTACACCTTC
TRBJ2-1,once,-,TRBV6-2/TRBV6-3,CASSYPSDRSSYNEQFF,TGTGCCAGCAGTTACCCCTCGGACAGAAGCTCCTACAATGAGCAGTTCTTC
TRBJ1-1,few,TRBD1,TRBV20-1,CSARQGVENTEAFF,TGCAGTGCAAGACAGGGAGTGGAGAACACTGAAGCTTTCTTT
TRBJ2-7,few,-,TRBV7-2,CASSLEIFSSSYEQYF,TGTGCCAGCAGCTTAGAAATTTTTTCGAGCTCCTACGAGCAGTACTTC
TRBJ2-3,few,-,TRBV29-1,CSVAAYTDTQYF,TGCAGCGTTGCAGCTTACACAGATACGCAGTATTTT
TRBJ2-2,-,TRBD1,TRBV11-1,CASSTGTGDPGELFF,TGTGCCAGCAGTACGGGGACAGGGGATCCCGGGGAGCTGTTTTTT
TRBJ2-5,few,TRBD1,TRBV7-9,CASSLDRARETQYF,TGTGCCAGCAGTTTGGACAGGGCTCGAGAGACCCAGTACTTC
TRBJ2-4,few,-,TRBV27,CASSPRGGINIQYF,TGTGCCAGCAGTCCTCGAGGCGGGATAAACATTCAGTACTTC
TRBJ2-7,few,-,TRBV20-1,CSTHQGYEQYF,TGCAGTACACATCAGGGTTACGAGCAGTACTTC
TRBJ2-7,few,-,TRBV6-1,CASSELTRAREQYF,TGTGCCAGCAGTGAATTGACACGGGCACGCGAGCAGTACTTC
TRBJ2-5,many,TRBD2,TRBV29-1,CSVLAGGETQYF,TGCAGCGTTCTAGCGGGAGGGGAGACCCAGTACTTC
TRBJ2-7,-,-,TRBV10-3,CAINSRGTGYEQYF,TGTGCCATCAACTCCAGGGGTACCGGCTACGAGCAGTACTTC
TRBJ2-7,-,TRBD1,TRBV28,CASSFPVGQASSYEQYF,TGTGCCAGCAGTTTCCCTGTGGGACAGGCGAGCTCCTACGAGCAGTACTTC
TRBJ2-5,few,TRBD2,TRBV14,CASSAGLASHETQYF,TGTGCCAGCAGCGCAGGACTAGCGTCCCACGAGACCCAGTACTTC
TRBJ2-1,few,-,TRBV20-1,CSANSGTGYNEQFF,TGCAGTGCTAATAGCGGGACAGGGTACAATGAGCAGTTCTTC
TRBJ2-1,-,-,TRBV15,CATSSELLPSYNEQFF,TGTGCCACCAGCAGTGAACTCCTACCCTCCTACAATGAGCAGTTCTTC
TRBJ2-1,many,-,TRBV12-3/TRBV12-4,CASSLTGASYNEQFF,TGTGCCAGCAGTTTAACGGGGGCCTCTTACAATGAGCAGTTCTTC
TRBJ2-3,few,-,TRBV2,CASTWSAGHVDTQYF,TGTGCCAGCACTTGGTCGGCGGGACATGTTGATACGCAGTATTTT
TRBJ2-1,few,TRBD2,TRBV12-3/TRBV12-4,CASSRPQTSGRLNEQFF,TGTGCCAGCAGTCGCCCTCAGACTAGCGGGAGGTTGAATGAGCAGTTCTTC